This T cell receptor beta chain was captured by sequencing in a study of CD8 T cells in ankylosing spondylitis (dated by TCRdb to the late 2010s). For the wider study: The study profiled T cell receptor beta repertoires in healthy donors and ankylosing spondylitis patients to find disease-linked TCR variants. The whole study cohort included over 85 healthy donors and some 27 ankylosing spondylitis patients. Peripheral blood samples were taken, and synovial fluid was additionally collected from ankylosing spondylitis patients.

Sequencing used an Illumina HiSeq 2500. Quantitative 5'-RACE with molecular barcodes was used to prepare TCR beta libraries. Turning to the authors' computational methods: A new computational method based on a probabilistic model of VDJ rearrangement was used to identify disease-linked TCR variants. TCRdb passed the public sequencing reads through fastp at Q25 and MiXCR, retaining productive beta sequences. Entries are consolidated by CDR3 protein sequence, retaining the most common genes and DNA. Here the V and J calls rest on TCRdb's processing, not on the authors' analysis. Present in this sample are about 400,000 distinct CDR3 sequences, about a fifth of which were seen just once. The top ten hold roughly a sixth of the sample. The CDR3 covers 12 residues, taking in both the cysteine and the phenylalanine. The entry retains the CDR3 DNA only, 36 bases that are in frame from base 1. Per the germline V gene, SGHRS is the CDR1 and YFSETQ is the CDR2. Trimming at the junction amounts to 4 bases on V and 9 bases on J, and the germline ends lie 11 bases apart.

The research as a whole found: Some TCR beta motif variants had previously been reported in synovial fluid and blood of reactive arthritis patients, which suggested common disease-initiation mechanisms. The disease-linked clones had a CD8+ phenotype and were found at relatively low frequencies in peripheral blood. Significant enrichment of the disease-linked clones was reported in matched synovial fluid samples from ankylosing spondylitis patients. Blood from ankylosing spondylitis patients appeared to be characterized by a TCR beta motif made up of eight highly homologous amino acid variants.

This clonotype has only one observation. Its recognized antigen is unknown. The sample holds no much larger clone one base away, and base qualities are not on file. One read is thin evidence. Specimen: blood, either unsorted or a sorted T cell fraction (not recorded which). This receptor chain uses TRBV5-1 and TRBJ2-4; the D gene is perhaps TRBD1 or TRBD2, each of them matching over 5 bases. The receptor was isolated from a male donor with ankylosing spondylitis. DNA sequence: TGCGCCAGCAGCCATGAGGGGATCATTCAGTACTTC. Its protein reads: CASSHEGIIQYF.